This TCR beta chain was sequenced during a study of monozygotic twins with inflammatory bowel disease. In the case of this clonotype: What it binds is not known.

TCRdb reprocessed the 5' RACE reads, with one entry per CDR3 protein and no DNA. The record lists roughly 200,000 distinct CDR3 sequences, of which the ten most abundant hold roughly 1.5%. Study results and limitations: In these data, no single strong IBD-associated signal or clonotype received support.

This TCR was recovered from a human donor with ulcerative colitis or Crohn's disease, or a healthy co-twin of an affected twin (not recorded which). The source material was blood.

The CDR3 spells CASSLLKEKLFF. The rearrangement joins TRBV5-5 to TRBJ1-4. The CDR3 extends over 12 amino acids. CDR1 SGHKS and CDR2 YYEKEE come from the germline V gene (reference sequence). Complete variable domain (other parts from reference TRBV5-5 and TRBJ1-4): DAGVTQSPTHLIKTRGQQVTLRCSPISGHKSVSWYQQVLGQGPQFIFQYYEKEERGRGNFPDRFSARQFPNYSSELNVNALLLGDSALYLCASSLLKEKLFFGSGTQLSVL.